A selection of T cell receptor beta chains follows, all from one sample in a study of CD8+ T cells in alopecia areata. TCRdb's table, derived via immunoSEQ multiplex PCR, lists solely in-frame clones and lacks some. Among 100,000 to 150,000 clones listed, less than 75% were seen once. The material sequenced was CD8+ T cells sorted from blood, taken at week 4, from a patient treated with tofacitinib. All receptors derive from a human donor with alopecia areata. CDR3s include the opening cysteine and the closing phenylalanine or tryptophan. Fields, in order: J gene, D gene, V gene, CDR3 protein. D genes are given only for firm matches.

J gene: TRBJ1-4
D gene: -
V gene: TRBV30
CDR3 protein: CAWSSTRPGLFF

J gene: TRBJ1-1
D gene: -
V gene: TRBV30
CDR3 protein: CAWSVQDSAEAFF

J gene: TRBJ2-5
D gene: -
V gene: TRBV11-2
CDR3 protein: CASSLETPTQEPQYF

J gene: TRBJ2-1
D gene: -
V gene: TRBV30
CDR3 protein: CAWSRANEQFF

J gene: TRBJ1-1
D gene: -
V gene: TRBV10-3
CDR3 protein: CAISVARANTEAFF

J gene: TRBJ2-7
D gene: TRBD1
V gene: TRBV27
CDR3 protein: CASSPGGISLYEQYF

J gene: TRBJ1-6
D gene: TRBD1
V gene: TRBV18
CDR3 protein: CASSTPTGDNSPLHF

J gene: TRBJ2-3
D gene: -
V gene: TRBV4-1
CDR3 protein: CASSQGLPSSLAPDTQYF

J gene: TRBJ1-1
D gene: -
V gene: TRBV7-9
CDR3 protein: CASSLVLGRAEAFF

J gene: TRBJ1-2
D gene: -
V gene: TRBV29-1
CDR3 protein: CSVMRDYGYTF

J gene: TRBJ2-7
D gene: -
V gene: TRBV27
CDR3 protein: CASSSRGPISYEQYF

J gene: TRBJ2-5
D gene: TRBD2
V gene: TRBV30
CDR3 protein: CAWGRDAGETQYF

J gene: TRBJ2-7
D gene: TRBD1
V gene: TRBV7-2
CDR3 protein: CASSLDGTGLYEQYF

J gene: TRBJ2-5
D gene: TRBD1
V gene: TRBV23-1
CDR3 protein: CASSQSSEGQGPMIKQTQYF

J gene: TRBJ2-7
D gene: TRBD2
V gene: TRBV4-1
CDR3 protein: CASSPMGGGRYEQYF

J gene: TRBJ2-7
D gene: -
V gene: TRBV29-1
CDR3 protein: CSARDKGEQYF

J gene: TRBJ2-3
D gene: -
V gene: TRBV29-1
CDR3 protein: CSVASETDTQYF

J gene: TRBJ1-2
D gene: -
V gene: TRBV30
CDR3 protein: CAWGAGYGYTF

J gene: TRBJ2-6
D gene: TRBD2
V gene: TRBV29-1
CDR3 protein: CSVARGTVSGANVLTF

J gene: TRBJ1-1
D gene: -
V gene: TRBV4-1
CDR3 protein: CASSQPPIGMDTEAFF

J gene: TRBJ1-5
D gene: -
V gene: TRBV29-1
CDR3 protein: CSVWRENGNQPQHF

J gene: TRBJ1-3
D gene: TRBD1
V gene: TRBV9
CDR3 protein: CASSEGQMRGNTIYF

J gene: TRBJ2-3
D gene: -
V gene: TRBV4-1
CDR3 protein: CASSHPGLPAGTDTQYF

J gene: TRBJ1-2
D gene: -
V gene: TRBV29-1
CDR3 protein: CSAEGDTYGYTF

J gene: TRBJ2-1
D gene: TRBD1
V gene: TRBV29-1
CDR3 protein: CSAMTGEDQFF

J gene: TRBJ2-1
D gene: -
V gene: TRBV30
CDR3 protein: CAWSSGQGYGEQFF

J gene: TRBJ1-4
D gene: TRBD1
V gene: TRBV7-2
CDR3 protein: CASSLDRGRDEKLFF

J gene: TRBJ2-5
D gene: TRBD1
V gene: TRBV29-1
CDR3 protein: CSATWGQGFETQYF